The 21 T cell receptor beta chains presented below share a single source sample, sequenced in a study of CD8+CD57+ T cells in acquired aplastic anemia. Investigators profiled TCR beta VDJ and CDR3 from genomic DNA template. TCRdb re-called the reads through MiXCR, storing one row per CDR3 protein. Of 150,000 to 200,000 distinct CDR3 sequences detected, just under 65% appear once; the ten largest clones hold 45% to 55%. The specimen was sorted CD4+, CD8+, or CD8+CD57+ T cells (not recorded which) from PBMCs. All receptors derive from a human donor in good health.

On this clonotype itself: A much larger clone differs by one base, so this may be a read error. J is TRBJ2-1 and V is TRBV20-1, with TRBD2 identical over 8 bases. The germline V gene has CDR1 DFQATT and CDR2 SNEGSKA (reference sequence). The CDR3 spans 17 residues. CDR3 sequence reads: CSARVLRAGEGYNEQLF. CDR3 nucleotides: TGCAGTGCTAGAGTCCTCAGAGCGGGAGAGGGCTACAATGAGCAGCTCTTC.

This chain uses TRBV9 with TRBJ1-2; 10 bases map to TRBD1. This CDR3 has 14 amino acids. V lost 0 bases to trimming and J lost 7 bases; unmatched junction nucleotides: 3. CDR1 and CDR2 from the germline V gene are SGDLS and YYNGEE. The chain's CDR3 is CASSVGQGASGYTF. The CDR3 coding sequence is TGTGCCAGCAGCGTAGGACAGGGGGCTTCTGGCTACACCTTC.

This sequence joins TRBV7-9 and TRBJ2-5; no clear D. The V and J ends lost 5 bases and 2 bases respectively, with 15 bases between them. Germline CDR1 SEHNR, CDR2 FQNEAQ (reference sequence). CDR3 length: 15 residues. The CDR3 region is CASSPLADTQETQYF. CDR3 DNA: TGTGCCAGCAGCCCCCTGGCTGACACGCAAGAGACCCAGTACTTC.

J is TRBJ1-1 and V is TRBV15, with unresolved D. The CDR3 runs 13 residues. The V and J ends lost 9 bases and 1 base respectively, with 12 bases between them. CDR1 is LNHNV, CDR2 YYDKDF, per germline (reference sequence). As DNA, the CDR3 is TGTGCCACTCGAATCATGGGGAACACTGAAGCTTTCTTT. Residues: CATRIMGNTEAFF.

The chain uses TRBV20-1 and TRBJ2-2, with TRBD1 matching 8 bases. The germline V gene has CDR1 DFQATT and CDR2 SNEGSKA (reference sequence). The V gene end was trimmed by 6 bases and the J gene end by 0 bases; junction bases not matched to a gene: 3. The CDR3 is 14 amino acids. The CDR3 loop reads CSATQGANTGELFF. In nucleotides, the CDR3 is TGCAGTGCCACACAGGGGGCGAACACCGGGGAGCTGTTTTTT.

This clonotype was recorded at least ten times. The chain has TRBV20-1 and TRBJ2-7; TRBD1 matches 7 bases. The CDR3 covers 14 residues. V lost 5 bases, J lost 0 bases, and 7 bases stayed unmatched. CDR1 and CDR2 from the germline V gene are DFQATT and SNEGSKA (reference sequence). The CDR3 sequence: CSAHRGRSSYEQYF. DNA for the CDR3: TGCAGTGCTCACAGGGGCCGAAGCTCCTACGAGCAGTACTTC.

J is TRBJ2-3 and V is TRBV29-1, with D possibly being TRBD2 (5 bases). Trimming left V 6 bases short and J 3 bases short, with 16 bases between. Germline CDR1 reads SQVTM; CDR2 reads ANQGSEA. The CDR3 totals 14 residues. The CDR3 is CSVFGLDVTDTQYF. In DNA, the CDR3 is TGCAGCGTATTCGGACTGGATGTGACAGATACGCAGTATTTT.

The rearrangement links TRBV20-1 to TRBJ1-3, with D unclear. The CDR3 covers 13 residues. Germline V gene data show CDR1 as DFQATT and CDR2 as SNEGSKA (reference sequence). V was clipped by 4 bases and J by 3 bases, with 10 bases between them. DNA of the CDR3: TGCAGTGCTATCCTTCGAAGTGGAAACACCATATATTTT. Protein: CSAILRSGNTIYF.

This clonotype was seen once. The chain uses TRBV7-9 and TRBJ1-2; D is perhaps TRBD1 (5 bases). V was cut by 1 base and J by 8 bases, with 14 bases left in between. The CDR3 totals 14 residues. Germline V gives CDR1 SEHNR, CDR2 FQNEAQ (reference sequence). DNA for the CDR3: TGTGCCAGCAGCTTAGTCACAGGTACAAGAGGCTACACCTTC. Its translation is CASSLVTGTRGYTF.

This clonotype was seen a single time. The chain recombines TRBV20-1 with TRBJ1-5; D ambiguous. Between the trimmed V and J ends, which lost 8 bases and 6 bases, there was a span of 8 bases. The CDR3 is made up of 10 amino acids. Germline V gene data show CDR1 as DFQATT and CDR2 as SNEGSKA (reference sequence). CDR3 residues: CSWGFQPQHF. In DNA, the CDR3 is TGCAGTTGGGGATTTCAGCCCCAGCATTTT.

The chain joins TRBV5-1 to TRBJ2-5, with no clear D. Trimming stripped 0 bases from V and 0 bases from J, with 9 bases between. Germline CDR1 and CDR2: SGHRS and YFSETQ. This CDR3 spans 15 amino acids. The CDR3 protein is CASSLAGTYQETQYF. In DNA form, the CDR3 reads TGCGCCAGCAGCTTGGCCGGTACTTACCAAGAGACCCAGTACTTC.

The chain couples TRBV7-2 to TRBJ2-7; D remains ambiguous. Germline V lookup: CDR1 SGHTA, CDR2 FQGNSA. This CDR3 spans 14 amino acids. Trimming stripped 5 bases from V and 4 bases from J, with 15 bases between. CDR3 sequence (DNA): TGTGCCAGCAGCCAATTGACGGGCTCGTACGAGCAGTACTTC. As protein: CASSQLTGSYEQYF. Combining the CDR3 with reference TRBV7-2 and TRBJ2-7 gives the whole variable domain GAGVSQSPSNKVTEKGKDVELRCDPISGHTALYWYRQSLGQGLEFLIYFQGNSAPDKSGLPSDRFSAERTGGSVSTLTIQRTQQEDSAVYLCASSQLTGSYEQYFGPGTRLTVT.

The rearrangement joins TRBV5-1 to TRBJ2-2, with 7 positions matching TRBD1. Losses at the gene ends were 1 base for V and 0 bases for J; bases not matched to a gene: 3. CDR1 and CDR2 from the germline V gene are SGHRS and YFSETQ. The CDR3 covers 16 residues. The CDR3 spells CASSLTGTANTGELFF. CDR3 coding DNA: TGCGCCAGCAGCTTGACCGGGACAGCGAACACCGGGGAGCTGTTTTTT.

The chain links TRBV7-2 to TRBJ2-2, with D possibly matching TRBD2 (6 bases). Germline assignment: CDR1 SGHTA and CDR2 FQGNSA. V lost 5 bases to trimming and J lost 2 bases, with 18 bases between them. The CDR3 has 17 amino acids. This chain's CDR3 is CASSPPGGARNTGELFF. The CDR3 bases are TGTGCCAGCAGCCCGCCCGGGGGAGCCCGAAACACCGGGGAGCTGTTTTTT.

This clonotype has a count of ten or more. Just one base apart from a much larger clone, this may be a read error. The V gene is TRBV15, the J gene TRBJ2-1; either TRBD1 or TRBD2 may supply D (5 bases each). Trimming stripped 9 bases from V and 0 bases from J, with 12 bases between. Germline CDR1 reads LNHNV; CDR2 reads YYDKDF (reference sequence). The CDR3 sequence is 14 residues long. In DNA form, the CDR3 reads TGTGCCACGTCCGGGGCAGGCTCCTACAATGAGCAGTTCTTC. Its protein product is CATSGAGSYNEQFF.

The chain combines TRBV20-1 with TRBJ2-3; perhaps TRBD1 as D (6 bases). Germline lookup yields CDR1 DFQATT and CDR2 SNEGSKA (reference sequence). V lost 6 bases, J lost 5 bases, and 15 bases lay in between. The CDR3 has 13 residues. CDR3 loop: CSAGGTGGDTQYF. In DNA form, the CDR3 reads TGCAGTGCAGGGGGTACAGGAGGAGATACGCAGTATTTT.

The chain combines TRBV5-5 with TRBJ2-7, with a possible D match to TRBD2 (6 bases). V was trimmed by 0 bases and J by 9 bases, leaving 7 bases between them. Germline-derived CDR1 and CDR2 are SGHKS and YYEKEE (reference sequence). The CDR3 runs 11 residues. The CDR3 is CASSLEAGQYF. Written as DNA, the CDR3 is TGTGCCAGCAGCTTGGAAGCGGGGCAGTACTTC.

On this clonotype: A junction boundary mismatches the germline segment, possibly from a read error. V gene TRBV7-6 combines with J gene TRBJ1-6, with D perhaps matching TRBD1 (5 bases). The CDR3 totals 14 residues. CDR1 is SGHVS, CDR2 FNYEAQ, per germline. CDR3 coding DNA: TGTACCAGCAGCACCCAGGGATATAATTCACCCCTCCACTTT. It yields the protein CTSSTQGYNSPLHF.

The chain combines TRBV12-5 with TRBJ1-5, with unresolved D. The CDR3 totals 12 residues. Germline loops: CDR1 LGHNT, CDR2 FRNRAP. CDR3 sequence reads: CASSWGPQPQHF. For the CDR3, the DNA is TGTGCCAGCAGTTGGGGTCCTCAGCCCCAGCATTTT.

The chain couples TRBV15 to TRBJ2-1; possibly TRBD2 for D (7 bases). Germline CDR1 reads LNHNV; CDR2 reads YYDKDF (reference sequence). This CDR3 region has 16 residues. The CDR3 DNA sequence: TGTGGGAGGGGGGGGGGGGGGGACTTGGGTTACAATGAGCAGTTCTTC. Its protein is CGRGGGGDLGYNEQFF.

The rearrangement uses TRBV24-1 and TRBJ2-2; D possibly corresponds to TRBD2 (5 bases). Trimming took 5 bases from V and 3 from J, leaving 9 bases between them. The germline V gene encodes CDR1 KGHDR and CDR2 SFDVKD. The CDR3 loop spans 14 amino acids. Here the CDR3 DNA reads TGTGCCACCAGTGGCGGACTTTACACCGGGGAGCTGTTTTTT. This translates into CATSGGLYTGELFF.